The 22 T cell receptor beta chains below were found in one sample sequenced in a study of T cell changes during pregnancy in multiple sclerosis. The assay was immunoSEQ multiplex PCR, and TCRdb's table has in-frame clones only and misses some. The table includes approximately 97,000 clones, 91% detected once. The sequences come from peripheral blood, collected after pregnancy. The receptors come from a female donor in good health, enrolled as a control in a pregnancy study.

This rearrangement joins TRBV6-1 to TRBJ1-2, with 7 nucleotides matching TRBD1. Germline CDR1 reads MNHNS; CDR2 reads SASEGT. Trimming took 6 bases from V and 8 from J; bases not matched to a gene: 9. This CDR3 contains 13 residues. Here the CDR3 DNA reads TGTGCCAGCAGCCAAGACAGGGTTCGCGGCTACACCTTC. Translating it yields CASSQDRVRGYTF.

The chain carries TRBV28 and TRBJ2-7, with 7 nucleotides matching TRBD2. V gave up 7 bases and J gave up 2 bases; unmatched junction bases: 5. CDR1 is MDHEN and CDR2 is SYDVKM in the germline V gene. This CDR3 contains 13 residues. CDR3: CASTNGGAYEQYF. The DNA of the CDR3 is TGTGCCAGCACCAATGGGGGGGCCTACGAGCAGTACTTC.

The chain carries TRBV27 and TRBJ1-1; maybe TRBD1 (6 bases). V was pared by 9 bases and J by 4 bases, with 18 bases between. Germline CDR1 and CDR2: MNHEY and SMNVEV (reference sequence). The CDR3 runs 14 residues. CDR3 in amino acids: CASRMGAGVTEAFF. The DNA of the CDR3 is TGTGCCAGTAGGATGGGGGCCGGCGTCACTGAAGCTTTCTTT.

This rearrangement joins TRBV5-5 to TRBJ2-7; 10 bases are shared with TRBD1. With 3 bases clipped from V and 12 bases from J, the junction kept 9 bases outside the gene matches. Germline CDR1 reads SGHKS; CDR2 reads YYEKEE (reference sequence). CDR3 size: 13 residues. CDR3 residues: CASSWGDRTGGYF. The DNA of the CDR3 is TGTGCCAGCAGCTGGGGGGACAGGACAGGGGGGTACTTC.

The V and J genes are TRBV7-9 and TRBJ1-2; D perhaps matches TRBD1 (5 bases). The CDR3 is 15 amino acids. Germline V gene sequence: CDR1 SEHNR, CDR2 FQNEAQ (reference sequence). The germline V and J ends were trimmed by 1 base and 8 bases, with 17 bases remaining between them. The CDR3 protein is CASSLGTTTRGGYTF. The CDR3 DNA reads TGTGCCAGCAGCTTAGGGACAACTACCCGCGGCGGCTACACCTTC.

The genes are TRBV11-1 and TRBJ1-1; D is unclear. Trimming cost V 5 bases and J 3 bases, with 13 bases left between them. Germline V gene sequence: CDR1 SGHAT, CDR2 FQDESV (reference sequence). The CDR3 contains 14 residues. CDR3 loop: CASSPTLTDTEAFF. The CDR3 DNA follows: TGTGCCAGCAGCCCCACTTTAACGGACACTGAAGCTTTCTTT.

The chain uses TRBV18 and TRBJ1-5; maybe TRBD1 (5 bases). Germline values: CDR1 KGHSH, CDR2 LQKENI. The CDR3 length is 14 residues. V shed 1 base and J shed 1 base, with 5 bases lying between them. CDR3 DNA: TGTGCCAGCTCACCACAGGGGAGCAATCAGCCCCAGCATTTT. Encoded protein: CASSPQGSNQPQHF.

This clone was seen just once. The rearrangement joins TRBV2 to TRBJ1-1, with 7 nucleotides matching TRBD1. The germline V gene encodes CDR1 SNHLY and CDR2 FYNNEI. V dropped 3 bases and J dropped 0; count of bases not matched to a gene: 4. CDR3 size: 15 residues. The CDR3 region is CASSDEGAMNTEAFF. CDR3 coding DNA: TGTGCCAGCAGTGACGAGGGGGCGATGAACACTGAAGCTTTCTTT.

This chain uses TRBV11-3 with TRBJ2-5; 7 bases match TRBD1. V was pared by 5 bases and J by 2 bases, with 5 bases of the junction left unmatched. Germline values: CDR1 SGHNT, CDR2 YENEEA. The CDR3 runs 14 residues. This CDR3 is CASSQGQPQETQYF. The CDR3 DNA sequence: TGTGCCAGCAGCCAGGGACAGCCTCAAGAGACCCAGTACTTC.

The chain carries TRBV7-2 and TRBJ1-4; D perhaps matches TRBD1 (6 bases). The CDR3 is 15 residues long. Germline V gives CDR1 SGHTA, CDR2 FQGNSA. Trimming removed 1 base at V and 5 bases at J, with 11 bases between. In nucleotides, the CDR3 is TGTGCCAGCAGCTTAGGAACAGGGAGAAATGAAAAACTGTTTTTT. Protein product: CASSLGTGRNEKLFF.

The chain couples TRBV7-4 to TRBJ1-6; 10 positions agree with TRBD1. The germline V gene has CDR1 SGHVT and CDR2 SQSDAQ. With V trimmed by 2 bases and J by 8 bases, 6 bases remained unmatched. CDR3 length equals 16 residues. Here the CDR3 reads CASSLRGQGRDSPLHF. The DNA of the CDR3 is TGTGCCAGCAGCTTAAGGGGACAGGGGCGTGATTCACCCCTCCACTTT.

J is TRBJ2-7 and V is TRBV27; TRBD1 matches at 8 bases. Germline CDR1 MNHEY, CDR2 SMNVEV (reference sequence). The CDR3 runs 15 residues. The V and J ends lost 4 bases and 1 base, in that order; junction bases with no gene match: 6. Written as DNA, the CDR3 is TGTGCCAGCAGTTCTTCCGGGACAGGATCCTACGAGCAGTACTTC. Translating gives CASSSSGTGSYEQYF.

This chain links TRBV30 with TRBJ2-3; D is perhaps TRBD1 (6 bases). CDR3 length equals 12 residues. Germline V CDR1 and CDR2: GTSNPN, SVGIG (reference sequence). Trimming took 6 bases from V and 5 from J, leaving 12 bases between them. In DNA, the CDR3 is TGTGCCTGCACCCTACAGGGAGATACGCAGTATTTT. This gives the protein CACTLQGDTQYF.

This clone has more than one count but fewer than ten. This sequence joins TRBV18 and TRBJ2-5; 8 bases line up with TRBD2. V trimming: 5 bases; J trimming: 5 bases; junction bases outside the gene matches: 4. The CDR3 is made up of 13 amino acids. Per the germline V gene, CDR1 is KGHSH and CDR2 is LQKENI. The CDR3 bases are TGTGCCAGCTCATCGGGACTAGGGGAGACCCAGTACTTC. Amino acid sequence: CASSSGLGETQYF.

J is TRBJ1-5 and V is TRBV19; TRBD1 is a possible D gene (6 bases). The V gene lost 10 bases and the J gene lost 0 bases, with 16 bases spanning the gap. The germline CDR1 and CDR2 sequences are LNHDA and SQIVND (reference sequence). The CDR3 totals 15 residues. The CDR3 here is CATRRQVDSNQPQHF. The CDR3 region has the DNA TGTGCCACAAGAAGACAGGTAGATAGCAATCAGCCCCAGCATTTT. The full variable domain, in which reference TRBV19 and TRBJ1-5 provide the parts outside the CDR3, is DGGITQSPKYLFRKEGQNVTLSCEQNLNHDAMYWYRQDPGQGLRLIYYSQIVNDFQKGDIAEGYSVSREKKESFPLTVTSAQKNPTAFYLCATRRQVDSNQPQHFGDGTRLSIL.

The V gene is TRBV11-2, the J gene TRBJ1-1; D possibly corresponds to TRBD1 (5 bases). CDR1 and CDR2 from the germline V gene are SGHAT and FQNNGV. The germline V and J ends were trimmed by 2 bases and 1 base, with 11 bases remaining between them. CDR3 length: 15 amino acids. The chain's CDR3 is CASSLLGAANTEAFF. As DNA, the CDR3 is TGTGCCAGCAGCTTATTAGGGGCAGCGAACACTGAAGCTTTCTTT. Using reference TRBV11-2 and TRBJ1-1 for the parts outside the CDR3, the full variable domain is EAGVAQSPRYKIIEKRQSVAFWCNPISGHATLYWYQQILGQGPKLLIQFQNNGVVDDSQLPKDRFSAERLKGVDSTLKIQPAKLEDSAVYLCASSLLGAANTEAFFGQGTRLTVV.

This chain joins TRBV11-2 and TRBJ2-1; the D gene is possibly TRBD2 (7 bases). The germline V gene encodes CDR1 SGHAT and CDR2 FQNNGV. This CDR3 comprises 15 residues. V lost 11 bases, J lost 4 bases, and 21 bases lay in between. The CDR3 nucleotides are TGTGCCGGGGGGGCTAGGGGGGAACCTTACAATGAGCAGTTCTTC. This sequence encodes CAGGARGEPYNEQFF.

The chain joins TRBV30 to TRBJ1-2; TRBD1 matches 7 bases. CDR3 length equals 12 residues. The ends lost 2 bases at V and 5 bases at J; junction bases unmatched: 2. CDR1 GTSNPN and CDR2 SVGIG come from the germline V gene (reference sequence). CDR3: CAWSNRGYGYTF. DNA for the CDR3: TGTGCCTGGAGTAACAGGGGATATGGCTACACCTTC.

The chain employs TRBV6-1 and TRBJ1-2; possibly TRBD1 for D (5 bases). Germline values: CDR1 MNHNS, CDR2 SASEGT. This CDR3 region has 11 residues. Between the trimmed V and J ends, which lost 10 bases and 4 bases, there was a span of 10 bases. CDR3 coding DNA: TGTGCCACCCGACAGCTCTATGGCTACACCTTC. Protein product: CATRQLYGYTF.

The chain combines TRBV30 with TRBJ1-2; D is unclear. CDR1 is GTSNPN and CDR2 is SVGIG in the germline V gene (reference sequence). The CDR3 has 11 amino acids. V lost 2 bases and J lost 7, with 8 bases in between. CDR3 in amino acids: CAWSFGSGYTF. The CDR3 bases are TGTGCCTGGAGTTTTGGCTCTGGCTACACCTTC.

The chain uses TRBV5-5 and TRBJ1-2; no definite D call. V gave up 1 base and J gave up 0 bases, with 7 bases separating them. CDR1 and CDR2 from the germline V gene are SGHKS and YYEKEE (reference sequence). The CDR3 sequence is 14 residues long. In nucleotides, the CDR3 is TGTGCCAGCAGCTTGAGCCGCGCTAACTATGGCTACACCTTC. Encoded protein: CASSLSRANYGYTF. Variable domain in full (rest from reference TRBV5-5 and TRBJ1-2): DAGVTQSPTHLIKTRGQQVTLRCSPISGHKSVSWYQQVLGQGPQFIFQYYEKEERGRGNFPDRFSARQFPNYSSELNVNALLLGDSALYLCASSLSRANYGYTFGSGTRLTVV.

The chain uses TRBV5-1 and TRBJ2-1, with 8 bases fitting TRBD2. The V gene end was trimmed by 3 bases and the J gene end by 1 base; junction bases not matched to a gene: 0. This CDR3 has 14 amino acids. Germline V gene lookup returns CDR1 SGHRS and CDR2 YFSETQ. This CDR3 is CASSSSGSYNEQFF. CDR3 sequence (DNA): TGCGCCAGCAGCTCTAGCGGGTCCTACAATGAGCAGTTCTTC.